The 6 T cell receptor beta chains below all came from one sample that was sequenced in a study of blood T cell repertoires in COVID-19 (dated by TCRdb to 2018 to 2021). The library relied on the immunoSEQ multiplex PCR assay. Not all clones reach the TCRdb copy of this immuneACCESS table, which keeps in-frame sequences only. Checked studies attribute under half of the gap to unresolved V genes and leave the rest unexplained. This sample gives approximately 180,000 clones in total; roughly 87% of them show up just once. Clones ranked in the top ten supply 0.95% to 1.5% of the sample. Sequencing input: PBMCs or T cells enriched from blood (not recorded which). The source is a human donor with acute COVID-19. The donor label of this sample is uncertain.

The rearrangement joins TRBV9 to TRBJ1-2, with 7 bases identical to TRBD1. The CDR3 runs to 14 residues. J gave up 1 base and V 6 bases, and 6 bases lay outside the gene matches. Per the germline V gene, CDR1 is SGDLS and CDR2 is YYNGEE. For the CDR3, the DNA is TGTGCCAGCACCCGGGACAGTTTTAACTATGGCTACACCTTC. It encodes CASTRDSFNYGYTF.

The chain employs TRBV5-1 and TRBJ2-7, with D possibly matching TRBD1 (5 bases). V was clipped by 0 bases and J by 2 bases, with 9 bases between them. Germline V gene lookup returns CDR1 SGHRS and CDR2 YFSETQ. The CDR3 spans 14 residues. In DNA, the CDR3 is TGCGCCAGCAGCTTGGTAGAAGGGGCCTACGAGCAGTACTTC. This gives the protein CASSLVEGAYEQYF.

The V and J genes are TRBV6-5 and TRBJ2-7; 8 bases line up with TRBD1. The CDR3 length is 12 residues. Germline trimming cut 8 bases from V and 2 bases from J; bases unmatched to any gene: 2. Germline-derived CDR1 and CDR2 are MNHEY and SVGAGI. The CDR3 spells CASQDRAYEQYF. The CDR3, as DNA: TGTGCCAGCCAGGACAGGGCCTACGAGCAGTACTTC.

The chain links TRBV27 to TRBJ2-6, with 7 bases matching TRBD1. V trimming: 8 bases; J trimming: 2 bases; junction bases outside the gene matches: 6. The CDR3 covers 15 residues. The germline V gene has CDR1 MNHEY and CDR2 SMNVEV (reference sequence). CDR3 in DNA: TGTGCCAGCTCCCCCGACAGGGCTGGGGCCAACGTCCTGACTTTC. Amino acid sequence: CASSPDRAGANVLTF.

V and J are TRBV19 and TRBJ2-5; tentative D call: TRBD2 (7 bases). CDR3 size: 14 residues. Germline V gives CDR1 LNHDA, CDR2 SQIVND (reference sequence). V lost 11 bases and J 5 bases, leaving 21 bases between the germline ends. CDR3 nucleotides: TGTGCCTCTCGGGGGCGGGCGGGAGTCGAGACCCAGTACTTC. Protein product: CASRGRAGVETQYF.

This rearrangement joins TRBV4-1 to TRBJ2-7, with D possibly matching TRBD1 (7 bases). This CDR3 has 15 amino acids. Germline V gives CDR1 MGHRA, CDR2 YSYEKL. The germline V and J ends were trimmed by 4 bases and 2 bases, with 15 bases remaining between them. CDR3 nucleotide sequence: TGCGCCAGCAGCCCTAGCGCAACAGGGGCCTACGAGCAGTACTTC. It translates to CASSPSATGAYEQYF.